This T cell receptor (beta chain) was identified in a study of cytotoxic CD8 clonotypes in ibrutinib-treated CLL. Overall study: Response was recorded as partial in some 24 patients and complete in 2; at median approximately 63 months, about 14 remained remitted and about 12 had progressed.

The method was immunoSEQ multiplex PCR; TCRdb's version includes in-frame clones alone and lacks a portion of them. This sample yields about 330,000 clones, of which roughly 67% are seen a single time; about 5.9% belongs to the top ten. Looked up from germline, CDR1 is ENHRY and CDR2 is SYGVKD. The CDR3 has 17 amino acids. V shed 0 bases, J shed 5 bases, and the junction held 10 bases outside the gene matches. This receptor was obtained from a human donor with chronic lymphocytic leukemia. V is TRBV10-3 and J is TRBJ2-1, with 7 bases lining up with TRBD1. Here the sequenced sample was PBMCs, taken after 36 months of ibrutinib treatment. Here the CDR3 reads CAISESLGGQSNNEQFF. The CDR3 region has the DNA TGTGCCATCAGTGAGTCCCTAGGGGGCCAGAGTAACAATGAGCAGTTCTTC.